The 19 T cell receptor beta chains reported below all come from one sample, sequenced in a study of blood T cell repertoires in COVID-19. Produced via immunoSEQ multiplex PCR; TCRdb's table is partial and in-frame only. The data show hundreds of thousands of clones, 88% seen once. Specimen: PBMCs or T cells enriched from blood (not recorded which). Receptors originate from a woman aged 60-75 years in a cohort exposed to, infected with or recovered from COVID-19 (not recorded which).

J is TRBJ1-1 and V is TRBV5-4; a weak D match, TRBD1 (5 bases). From germline, CDR1 is SGHNT and CDR2 YYREEE (reference sequence). The CDR3 sequence is 13 residues long. Trimming shortened V by 4 bases and J by 9 bases, and 16 bases separated the two germline ends. The CDR3 coding sequence is TGTGCCAGCAGCCCTGGGACGGGAGGGAAAGCTTTCTTT. Translated: CASSPGTGGKAFF.

The rearrangement joins TRBV30 to TRBJ1-4; 9 bases are a match to TRBD1. The CDR3 has 15 residues. From germline, CDR1 is GTSNPN and CDR2 SVGIG (reference sequence). Germline trimming cut 8 bases from V and 8 bases from J; bases unmatched to any gene: 15. The DNA of the CDR3 is TGTGCCGGCAGATCCTCCGGGACAGGGATGGAAAAACTGTTTTTT. The encoded protein is CAGRSSGTGMEKLFF.

This chain connects TRBV5-1 to TRBJ1-6; weak D call: TRBD1 (6 bases). This CDR3 has 17 residues. V shed 0 bases and J shed 2 bases, with 12 bases lying between them. CDR1 SGHRS and CDR2 YFSETQ come from the germline V gene. The CDR3 sequence: CASSLAGTTAYNSPLHF. CDR3 nucleotide sequence: TGCGCCAGCAGCTTGGCCGGGACAACGGCCTATAATTCACCCCTCCACTTT.

The J gene is TRBJ2-7, the V gene TRBV27, with D maybe TRBD2 (5 bases). Per germline, CDR1 MNHEY and CDR2 SMNVEV (reference sequence). Trimming stripped 6 bases from V and 5 bases from J, with 17 bases between. The CDR3 runs to 14 residues. The CDR3 DNA reads TGTGCCAGCAGGAAGACGGGATCGTGGAACGAGCAGTACTTC. Translated: CASRKTGSWNEQYF.

The rearrangement links TRBV10-3 to TRBJ2-7; D is ambiguous. This CDR3 is built from 12 residues. Germline CDR1 and CDR2: ENHRY and SYGVKD. V lost 0 bases to trimming and J lost 6 bases, with 6 bases between them. Here the CDR3 reads CAISESRGEQYF. The CDR3, as DNA: TGTGCCATCAGTGAGTCCCGCGGCGAGCAGTACTTC.

This clone was observed a few times. This sequence joins TRBV3-1 (or the pseudogene TRBV3-2) and TRBJ1-2; 9 bases line up with TRBD1. The ends lost 3 bases at V and 4 bases at J; junction bases unmatched: 6. The CDR3 runs to 15 residues. Per germline, CDR1 LGHDT and CDR2 YNNKEL (reference sequence). CDR3: CASSHPTGGFYGYTF. The CDR3 DNA sequence: TGTGCCAGCAGCCACCCCACAGGGGGCTTCTATGGCTACACCTTC.

The V and J genes are TRBV11-3 and TRBJ2-5; 10 positions match TRBD1. The CDR3 covers 17 residues. Germline CDR1 and CDR2: SGHNT and YENEEA. Losses at the gene ends were 5 bases for V and 5 bases for J; bases not matched to a gene: 14. The CDR3 is CASSEGRRDRGEETQYF. As DNA, the CDR3 is TGTGCCAGCAGCGAAGGACGAAGGGACAGGGGAGAGGAGACCCAGTACTTC.

This chain links TRBV7-8 with TRBJ2-3, with 8 bases matching TRBD2. The CDR3 length is 17 residues. V was clipped by 5 bases and J by 1 base; unmatched bases: 11. The germline V gene encodes CDR1 SGHVS and CDR2 FQNEAQ. The DNA of the CDR3 is TGTGCCAGCAGCATTAGAAGAGCGGGAGCCGGCACAGATACGCAGTATTTT. Protein sequence: CASSIRRAGAGTDTQYF.

This clone was recorded a few times. The chain uses TRBV7-8 and TRBJ1-1, with 7 bases fitting TRBD1. The CDR3 has 13 residues. Germline CDR1 SGHVS, CDR2 FQNEAQ. The V segment lost 5 bases and the J segment 8 bases; nucleotides outside the gene matches: 8. CDR3 DNA sequence: TGTGCCAGCAGCCTCAAACAGGGGCTAGAAGCTTTCTTT. It encodes CASSLKQGLEAFF.

A few counts support this clone. J is TRBJ2-7 and V is TRBV5-6, with 11 bases identical to TRBD1. After removal of 0 bases from V and 2 bases from J, the junction contained 1 base not matched to a gene. CDR1 and CDR2 (germline): SGHDT, YYEEEE. This CDR3 contains 15 residues. CDR3 bases: TGTGCCAGCAGCTTGGGGACAGGGGGCCCCTACGAGCAGTACTTC. The encoded protein is CASSLGTGGPYEQYF.

This rearrangement joins TRBV7-9 to TRBJ2-4, with 9 bases identical to TRBD1. The V gene's germline CDR1 is SEHNR and CDR2 FQNEAQ (reference sequence). The CDR3 is 14 residues long. The V segment lost 7 bases and the J segment 7 bases; nucleotides outside the gene matches: 8. The CDR3 region has the DNA TGTGCCAGCACCCTCGGGGGACAGGGCAACATTCAGTACTTC. Translating it yields CASTLGGQGNIQYF.

This chain links TRBV7-2 with TRBJ2-7, with D perhaps TRBD1 (6 bases). This CDR3 contains 15 residues. Deletions cut 3 bases from V and 3 bases from J, with 15 bases between. Germline loops: CDR1 SGHTA, CDR2 FQGNSA. The CDR3 bases are TGTGCCAGCAGCTTTTTTGAGGGGGAATACTACGAGCAGTACTTC. Translated, it gives CASSFFEGEYYEQYF.

The V gene is TRBV6-2 or TRBV6-3, the J gene TRBJ2-1, with 7 bases identical to TRBD1. Trimming removed 2 bases from V and 0 bases from J; junction bases left unmatched: 7. CDR1 and CDR2 (germline): MNHEY, SVGEGT. The CDR3 spans 17 residues. Written as DNA, the CDR3 is TGTGCCAGCAGTTACCCTCCCGACAGGGTCTCCTACAATGAGCAGTTCTTC. Its translation: CASSYPPDRVSYNEQFF.

In DNA form, the CDR3 reads TGTGCCACCCAAAATGCCCGCGGGAGGGCCTACAATGAGCAGTTCTTC. As protein: CATQNARGRAYNEQFF. V gene TRBV24-1 combines with J gene TRBJ2-1, with 9 nucleotides matching TRBD2. The germline V gene has CDR1 KGHDR and CDR2 SFDVKD. After removal of 9 bases from V and 2 bases from J, the junction contained 10 bases not matched to a gene. The CDR3 totals 16 residues.

The V and J genes are TRBV5-4 and TRBJ2-2; TRBD2 matches at 7 bases. The germline V gene has CDR1 SGHNT and CDR2 YYREEE (reference sequence). Germline trimming cut 3 bases from V and 12 bases from J; bases unmatched to any gene: 8. This CDR3 contains 13 residues. The CDR3 DNA sequence: TGTGCCAGCAGCTCCGACCCGGGGGGAAAGCTGTTTTTT. Protein sequence: CASSSDPGGKLFF.

V and J are TRBV10-1 and TRBJ1-1, with 9 bases fitting TRBD1. CDR3 size: 13 residues. Germline CDR1 reads WNHNN; CDR2 reads SYGVQD (reference sequence). Trimming at V came to 3 bases and at J to 10 bases, leaving 6 bases not matched to a gene. The CDR3 loop reads CASSETGQGRAFF. CDR3 bases: TGCGCCAGCAGTGAAACGGGACAGGGTAGAGCTTTCTTT.

The CDR3 nucleotides read TGTGCCAGCAGCCTGAACCCATCTAGCGGGAGCTACGAGCAGTACTTC. Translation gives CASSLNPSSGSYEQYF. The V and J genes are TRBV11-1 and TRBJ2-7, with 10 bases aligning to TRBD2. The CDR3 is made up of 16 amino acids. Germline assignment: CDR1 SGHAT and CDR2 FQDESV (reference sequence). V dropped 5 bases and J dropped 3; count of bases not matched to a gene: 10.

This clone was observed a handful of times. V usage is TRBV5-1 and J usage is TRBJ2-1, with 9 bases that match TRBD1. Looked up from germline, CDR1 is SGHRS and CDR2 is YFSETQ. The CDR3 spans 16 residues. The J segment lost 8 bases and the V segment lost 0 bases, leaving 9 bases of the junction unmatched. CDR3 loop: CASSLVTGQGVDEQFF. CDR3 coding DNA: TGCGCCAGCAGCTTGGTAACGGGACAGGGAGTGGATGAGCAGTTCTTC.

The V call is TRBV5-4, the J call TRBJ2-7, with 9 bases identical to TRBD1. Germline-derived CDR1 and CDR2 are SGHNT and YYREEE (reference sequence). The CDR3 is made up of 15 amino acids. Trimming cost V 4 bases and J 2 bases; bases outside gene matches: 7. CDR3 protein: CASSRGQGEAYEQYF. The CDR3 coding sequence is TGTGCCAGCAGCCGGGGACAGGGAGAGGCCTACGAGCAGTACTTC.